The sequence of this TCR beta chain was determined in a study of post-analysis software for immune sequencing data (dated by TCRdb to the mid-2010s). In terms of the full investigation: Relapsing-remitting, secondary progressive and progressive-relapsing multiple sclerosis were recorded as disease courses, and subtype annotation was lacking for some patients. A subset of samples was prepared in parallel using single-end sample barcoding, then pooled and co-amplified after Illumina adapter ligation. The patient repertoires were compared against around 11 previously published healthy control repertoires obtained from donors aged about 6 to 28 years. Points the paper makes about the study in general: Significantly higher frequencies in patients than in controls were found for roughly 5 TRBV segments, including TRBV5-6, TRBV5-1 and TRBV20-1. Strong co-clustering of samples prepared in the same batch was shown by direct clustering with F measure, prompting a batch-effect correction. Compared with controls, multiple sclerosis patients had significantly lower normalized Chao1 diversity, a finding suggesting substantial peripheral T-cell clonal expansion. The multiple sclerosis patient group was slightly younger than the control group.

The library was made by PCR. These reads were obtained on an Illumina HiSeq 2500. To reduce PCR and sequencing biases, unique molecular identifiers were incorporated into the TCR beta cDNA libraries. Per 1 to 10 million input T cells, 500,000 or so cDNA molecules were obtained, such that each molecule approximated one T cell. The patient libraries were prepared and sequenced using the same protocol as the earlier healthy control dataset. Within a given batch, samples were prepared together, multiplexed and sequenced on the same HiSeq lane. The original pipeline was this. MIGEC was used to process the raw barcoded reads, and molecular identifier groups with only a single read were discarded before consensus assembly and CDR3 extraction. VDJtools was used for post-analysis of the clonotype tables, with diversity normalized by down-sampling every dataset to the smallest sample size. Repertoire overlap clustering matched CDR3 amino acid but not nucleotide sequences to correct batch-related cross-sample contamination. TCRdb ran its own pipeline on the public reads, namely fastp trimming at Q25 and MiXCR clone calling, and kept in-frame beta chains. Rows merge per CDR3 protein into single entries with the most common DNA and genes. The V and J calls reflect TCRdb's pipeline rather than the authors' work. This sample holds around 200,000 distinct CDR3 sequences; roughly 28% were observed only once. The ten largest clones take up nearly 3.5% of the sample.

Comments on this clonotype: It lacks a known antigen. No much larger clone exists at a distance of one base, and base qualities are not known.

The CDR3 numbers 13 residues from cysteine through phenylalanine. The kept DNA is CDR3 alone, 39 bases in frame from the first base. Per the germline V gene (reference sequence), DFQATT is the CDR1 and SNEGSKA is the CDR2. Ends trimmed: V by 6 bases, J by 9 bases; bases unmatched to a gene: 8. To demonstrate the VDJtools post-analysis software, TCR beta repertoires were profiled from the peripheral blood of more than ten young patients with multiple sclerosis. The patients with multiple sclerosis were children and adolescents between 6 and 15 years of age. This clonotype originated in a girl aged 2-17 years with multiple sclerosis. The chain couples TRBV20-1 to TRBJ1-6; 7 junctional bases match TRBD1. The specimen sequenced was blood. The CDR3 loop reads CSAVGQASSPLHF. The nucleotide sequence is TGCAGTGCAGTCGGACAGGCAAGTTCACCCCTCCACTTT.